Following are 15 T cell receptor beta chains from one sample sequenced in a study of CD8+CD57+ T cells in acquired aplastic anemia. In patients chosen for sequencing, flow cytometry had shown CD8+CD57+ cell expansion. Using genomic DNA as the template, TCR beta VDJ and CDR3 profiling was carried out. TCRdb independently ran MiXCR on the reads; one entry per CDR3 protein. The sample has roughly 170,000 distinct CDR3 sequences; about 50% are singletons. Input material: sorted CD4+, CD8+, or CD8+CD57+ T cells (not recorded which) from PBMCs. Every receptor here comes from a human donor with aplastic anemia.

This clonotype was observed a few times. V usage is TRBV5-8 and J usage is TRBJ1-6; D is possibly TRBD1 (5 bases). In germline, CDR1 is SGHTS, CDR2 YDEGEE. This CDR3 is built from 15 residues. Trimming stripped 0 bases from V and 7 bases from J, with 11 bases between. This CDR3 is CASSLGQGGNSPLHF. In DNA, the CDR3 is TGTGCCAGCAGCTTGGGTCAGGGTGGCAATTCACCCCTCCACTTT. Supplemented by reference TRBV5-8 and TRBJ1-6, the full variable domain reads EAGVTQSPTHLIKTRGQQATLRCSPISGHTSVYWYQQALGLGLQFLLWYDEGEERNRGNFPPRFSGRQFPNYSSELNVNALELEDSALYLCASSLGQGGNSPLHFGNGTRLTVT.

The CDR3 coding sequence is TGCAGCGTCGATCTAGCGGACAGCACAGATACGCAGTATTTT. It specifies CSVDLADSTDTQYF. The rearrangement joins TRBV29-1 to TRBJ2-3, with 7 bases that match TRBD2. Germline CDR1 reads SQVTM; CDR2 reads ANQGSEA. V lost 6 bases, J lost 0 bases, and 6 bases stayed unmatched. The CDR3 is made up of 14 amino acids.

The chain uses TRBV6-4 and TRBJ2-3, with a tentative D call TRBD1 (7 bases). Trimming left V 3 bases short and J 6 bases short, with 19 bases between. This CDR3 comprises 16 residues. Germline V gene sequence: CDR1 MRHNA, CDR2 SNTAGT. The CDR3 nucleotides are TGTGCCAGCAGTGAATTTTGGACCCAGGGGGGTGATACGCAGTATTTT. This codes for CASSEFWTQGGDTQYF.

This clonotype was detected many times. This chain's CDR3 is CSAVPSVTSEQYF. CDR3 DNA sequence: TGCAGTGCTGTACCCTCCGTTACCTCCGAGCAGTACTTC. The chain joins TRBV20-1 to TRBJ2-7; no clear D. CDR1 is DFQATT and CDR2 is SNEGSKA in the germline V gene (reference sequence). CDR3 length: 13 amino acids. V was cut by 5 bases and J by 6 bases, with 17 bases left in between.

Regarding this clonotype: The CDR3 carries no conserved terminal phenylalanine or tryptophan, so it likely arises from a read error. The chain is built from TRBV29-1 and TRBJ2-7; 9 positions agree with TRBD1. Germline values: CDR1 SQVTM, CDR2 ANQGSEA. This CDR3 region has 16 residues. J lost 3 bases, V lost 6 bases, and 15 bases had no gene match. CDR3 in DNA: TGCAGCGTCGACCCGGGACAGGGAAAGGTTGTCTACGAGCAGTACCTC. Its translation: CSVDPGQGKVVYEQYL.

The chain is built from TRBV20-1 and TRBJ2-7; D is perhaps TRBD1 (6 bases). Germline lookup yields CDR1 DFQATT and CDR2 SNEGSKA (reference sequence). The CDR3 totals 11 residues. V was pared by 5 bases and J by 4 bases, with 9 bases between. CDR3 sequence (DNA): TGCAGTGCTGATGGACAGTACGAGCAGTACTTC. It specifies CSADGQYEQYF.

The chain uses TRBV7-8 and TRBJ2-5; TRBD2 aligns across 7 bases. CDR1 is SGHVS and CDR2 is FQNEAQ in the germline V gene. Germline trimming cut 5 bases from V and 3 bases from J; bases unmatched to any gene: 12. This CDR3 is 16 amino acids long. The CDR3 spells CASSLTTASGEETQYF. DNA of the CDR3: TGTGCCAGCAGCCTCACCACGGCCAGCGGGGAAGAGACCCAGTACTTC.

Comment on this clonotype: A read error is possible here, since a much larger clone lies one base away. The CDR3 DNA sequence: TGTGCCAGCAACCCGTTGGGGGGGTCCACAGATACGCAGTATTTT. It is translated as CASNPLGGSTDTQYF. The chain carries TRBV11-2 and TRBJ2-3, with 7 positions matching TRBD2. This CDR3 contains 15 residues. The junction had 9 bases not matched to a gene; V was cut back by 7 bases and J by 2 bases. Germline lookup yields CDR1 SGHAT and CDR2 FQNNGV.

The V gene is TRBV15, the J gene TRBJ2-1; possibly TRBD1 for D (6 bases). CDR1 is LNHNV and CDR2 is YYDKDF in the germline V gene (reference sequence). This CDR3 is 15 amino acids long. Deletions cut 0 bases from V and 4 bases from J, with 10 bases between. CDR3 sequence reads: CATSRDRGLYNEQFF. CDR3 coding DNA: TGTGCCACCAGCAGAGACAGGGGCCTGTACAATGAGCAGTTCTTC.

The V call is TRBV30, the J call TRBJ1-1; D gene unclear. V gave up 5 bases and J gave up 1 base, with 5 bases separating them. The CDR3 spans 11 residues. The V gene's germline CDR1 is GTSNPN and CDR2 SVGIG (reference sequence). The CDR3 sequence is CAWVTNTEAFF. For the CDR3, the DNA is TGTGCCTGGGTTACGAACACTGAAGCTTTCTTT.

This sequence joins TRBV11-2 and TRBJ2-3; 9 bases match TRBD2. The CDR3 has 17 residues. The J segment lost 2 bases and the V segment lost 5 bases, leaving 11 bases of the junction unmatched. Germline loops: CDR1 SGHAT, CDR2 FQNNGV. The DNA of the CDR3 is TGTGCCAGCAGCCCAATCCGGACTAGCGCATTCACAGATACGCAGTATTTT. It yields the protein CASSPIRTSAFTDTQYF.

Comments on this clonotype: A much more abundant neighbour one base away suggests this may be a read error. The chain combines TRBV4-2 with TRBJ1-4; no definite D call. This CDR3 is 14 amino acids long. Germline lookup yields CDR1 LGHNA and CDR2 YNFKEQ. The CDR3 DNA sequence: TGTACCAGCAGCCAAGTTCCCAGGAATGAAAAACTGTTTTTT. This encodes CTSSQVPRNEKLFF.

CDR3 DNA sequence: TGCAGTGCTAGACCTCGGTGGAGCTCCTACAATGAGCAGTTCTTC. It yields the protein CSARPRWSSYNEQFF. The genes are TRBV20-1 and TRBJ2-1; no clear D gene. Germline lookup yields CDR1 DFQATT and CDR2 SNEGSKA (reference sequence). The length of the CDR3 is 15 residues. V was clipped by 2 bases and J by 0 bases, with 11 bases between them.

The rearrangement joins TRBV10-3 to TRBJ2-5; the D gene is possibly TRBD2 (5 bases). Trimming took off 6 bases at V and 6 bases at J, with 17 bases between the two ends. Germline loops: CDR1 ENHRY, CDR2 SYGVKD. CDR3 length: 14 residues. CDR3 amino acids: CAIRDAGEVKTQYF. The DNA for the CDR3 is TGTGCCATCAGGGACGCGGGCGAGGTGAAGACCCAGTACTTC.

This clonotype has a count of ten or more. The chain couples TRBV15 to TRBJ1-3; no clear D. The CDR3 covers 15 residues. The V gene lost 0 bases and the J gene lost 4 bases, with 10 bases spanning the gap. Germline V lookup: CDR1 LNHNV, CDR2 YYDKDF (reference sequence). CDR3 region: CATSRERIKGNTIYF. The DNA of the CDR3 is TGTGCCACCAGCAGAGAGCGGATAAAGGGAAACACCATATATTTT.